This T cell receptor (beta chain) appears in the sequencing data of a study of blood T cell repertoires in COVID-19. Study summary: Material from acute and convalescent COVID-19 was sourced from the United States, Italy and Spain. T cells, B-cell-depleted T cells, or PBMCs supplied cDNA or gDNA.

Study processing details: For nucleated cells, counts were estimated from reference gene primer amplification. TCRdb's copy holds only in-frame clones and misses some; the assay was immunoSEQ multiplex PCR. V, J and clone size are those of that table, while D and trimming were read from the DNA. Among under 250,000 clones listed, 83% were seen once. The CDR3 totals 19 residues. Germline V gives CDR1 SGHRS, CDR2 YFSETQ. Unmatched junction bases numbered 12, after V lost 4 bases and J lost 0 bases. This clonotype was sampled from a human donor in a cohort sampled during active COVID-19. The sequenced sample was peripheral blood. This chain uses TRBV5-1 with TRBJ2-6, with 8 bases matching TRBD1. The CDR3 coding sequence is TGCGCCAGCAGCCTAGACCCAGGGGGCCTACGCTCTGGGGCCAACGTCCTGACTTTC. Translating gives CASSLDPGGLRSGANVLTF.